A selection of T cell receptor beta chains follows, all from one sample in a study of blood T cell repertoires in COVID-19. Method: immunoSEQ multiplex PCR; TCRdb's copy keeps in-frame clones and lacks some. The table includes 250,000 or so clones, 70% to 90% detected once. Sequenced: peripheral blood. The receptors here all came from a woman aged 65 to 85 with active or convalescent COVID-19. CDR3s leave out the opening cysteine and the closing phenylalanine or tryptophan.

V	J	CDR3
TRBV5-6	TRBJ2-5	ASSPGGETQY
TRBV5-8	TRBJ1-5	ASGGGGNQPQH
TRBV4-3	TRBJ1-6	ASSLDRGNSPLH
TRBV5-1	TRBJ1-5	ASSLTVNQPQH
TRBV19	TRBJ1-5	ASSMGQSSNQPQH
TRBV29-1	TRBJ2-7	SVPTGGEQY
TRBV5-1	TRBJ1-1	ASSLGSYGEAF
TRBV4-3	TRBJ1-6	ASSQDGTGDSPLH
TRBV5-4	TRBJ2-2	ASSTDRGLRTGELF
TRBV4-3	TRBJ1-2	ASSQSTGNGYGYT
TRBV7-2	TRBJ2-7	ASSPSSYEQY
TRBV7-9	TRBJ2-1	ASSLGAGVYNEQF
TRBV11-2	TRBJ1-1	ASSTSTGGTEAF
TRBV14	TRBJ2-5	ASSQDPKTQY
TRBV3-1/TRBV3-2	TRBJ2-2	ASSQGLAGTGELF
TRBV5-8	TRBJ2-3	ASTYVADTQY
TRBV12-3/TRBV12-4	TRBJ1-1	ASSLTSNTEAF
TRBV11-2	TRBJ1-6	ASRGQGSPLH
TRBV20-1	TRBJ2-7	SASPGSGGDEQY
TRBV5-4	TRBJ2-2	ASSLVQSGELF
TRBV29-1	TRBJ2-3	SYQRGRTDTQY
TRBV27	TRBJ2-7	ASSFGKRTGRGGEQY
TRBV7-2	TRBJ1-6	ASSSGQGINSPLH
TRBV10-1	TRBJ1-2	ASSENRGLGYT
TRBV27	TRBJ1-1	ASSPQGTEAF
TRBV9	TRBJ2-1	ASSVVAGGRYNEQF
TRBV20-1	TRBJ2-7	SARATYEQY
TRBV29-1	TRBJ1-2	SVGGVGAPYGYT
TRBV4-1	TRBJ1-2	ASSQPYRDLGGYT
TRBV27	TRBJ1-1	ASIARGGEAF
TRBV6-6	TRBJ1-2	ASMVGQGVHGYT
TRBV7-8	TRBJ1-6	ASSLDSNSPLH
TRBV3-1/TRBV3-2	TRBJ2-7	ASSQDLQGVSEQY
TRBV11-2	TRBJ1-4	ASSFEIGQKLF
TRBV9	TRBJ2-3	ASSVEVASGGPDTQY
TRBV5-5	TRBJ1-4	ASSLVGQVIRNEKLF
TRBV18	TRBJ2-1	ASSPIYGQGKTHNEQF
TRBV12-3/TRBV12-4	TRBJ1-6	ASSSGVSSPLH